Described below is a single T cell receptor beta chain sequence and its context. The antigen remains unidentified. The trim removed 0 bases at V and 5 bases at J, leaving 4 bases unmatched. Germline CDR1 is GTSNPN and CDR2 is SVGIG (reference sequence). CDR3 length: 15 residues. These data are taken from a study of cytomegalovirus exposure and HLA in healthy donors. The study, taken as a whole, reports: Information on immune exposure was restricted to one variable (CMV serostatus). There were reportedly fewer N-insertions in an Asian-associated ancestry cluster than the roughly 670-donor mean, in a later analysis.

Primers included in the PCR were 60 Vbeta and 13 Jbeta primers. Sequenced by immunoSEQ multiplex PCR; TCRdb stores in-frame clones only, minus some. The repertoire holds approximately 150,000 clones, with about 75% as singletons. The genes are TRBV30 and TRBJ2-2; TRBD2 matches at 9 bases. This TCR derives from a man younger than 35 in good health and CMV-seropositive. The sequenced sample consisted of PBMCs. In nucleotides, the CDR3 is TGTGCCTGGAGTGTAGGGACTAGCTCTACCGGGGAGCTGTTTTTT. It codes for CAWSVGTSSTGELFF.